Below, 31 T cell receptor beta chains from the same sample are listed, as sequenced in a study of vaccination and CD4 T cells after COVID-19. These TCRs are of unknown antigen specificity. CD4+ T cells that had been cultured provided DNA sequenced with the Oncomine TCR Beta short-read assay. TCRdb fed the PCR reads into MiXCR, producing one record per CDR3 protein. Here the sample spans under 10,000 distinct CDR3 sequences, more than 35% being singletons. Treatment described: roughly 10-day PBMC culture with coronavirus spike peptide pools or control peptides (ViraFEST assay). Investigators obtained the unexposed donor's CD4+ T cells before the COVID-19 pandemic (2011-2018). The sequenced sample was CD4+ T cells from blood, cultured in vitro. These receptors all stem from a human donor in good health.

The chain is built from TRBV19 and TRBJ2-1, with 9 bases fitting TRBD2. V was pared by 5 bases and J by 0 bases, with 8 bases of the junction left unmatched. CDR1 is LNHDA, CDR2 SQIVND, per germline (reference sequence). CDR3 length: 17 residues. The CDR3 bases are TGTGCCAGTAGTTCCAAAATTAGCGGGAGCTCCTACAATGAGCAGTTCTTC. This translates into CASSSKISGSSYNEQFF.

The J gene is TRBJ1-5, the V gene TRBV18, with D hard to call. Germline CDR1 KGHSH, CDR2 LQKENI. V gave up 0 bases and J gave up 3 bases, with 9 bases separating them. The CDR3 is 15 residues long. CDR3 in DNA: TGTGCCAGCTCACCACCGTCCCAGTCCAATCAGCCCCAGCATTTT. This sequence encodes CASSPPSQSNQPQHF.

The CDR3 nucleotides read TGTGCCAGTAGTATTCATGAAGGGGGCGCTTACACAGATACGCAGTATTTT. It yields the protein CASSIHEGGAYTDTQYF. The chain uses TRBV19 and TRBJ2-3; 7 bases line up with TRBD1. Trimming removed 3 bases from V and 2 bases from J; junction bases left unmatched: 11. The germline CDR1 and CDR2 sequences are LNHDA and SQIVND (reference sequence). This CDR3 has 17 residues.

CDR3 in amino acids: CASKDPGVERNTQYF. The CDR3 nucleotides read TGCGCCAGCAAAGACCCGGGCGTAGAGCGGAATACGCAGTATTTT. The rearrangement joins TRBV10-2 to TRBJ2-3; TRBD2 is a possible D gene (5 bases). Germline CDR1 and CDR2: WSHSY and SAAADI. The CDR3 has 15 amino acids. V lost 7 bases, J lost 7 bases, and 21 bases lay in between.

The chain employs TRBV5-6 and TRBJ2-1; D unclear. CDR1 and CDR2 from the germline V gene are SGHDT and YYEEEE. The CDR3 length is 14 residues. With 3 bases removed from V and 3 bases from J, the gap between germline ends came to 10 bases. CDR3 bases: TGTGCCAGCAGCTCCCCGCCGGTCTACAATGAGCAGTTCTTC. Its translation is CASSSPPVYNEQFF.

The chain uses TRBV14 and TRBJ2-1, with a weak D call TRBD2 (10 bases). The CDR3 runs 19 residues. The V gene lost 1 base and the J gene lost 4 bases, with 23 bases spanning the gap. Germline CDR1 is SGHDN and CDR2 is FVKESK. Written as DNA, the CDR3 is TGTGCCAGCAGCCAAGTACAGGGGGCTGGACTAGCGGTTTACAATGAGCAGTTCTTC. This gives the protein CASSQVQGAGLAVYNEQFF.

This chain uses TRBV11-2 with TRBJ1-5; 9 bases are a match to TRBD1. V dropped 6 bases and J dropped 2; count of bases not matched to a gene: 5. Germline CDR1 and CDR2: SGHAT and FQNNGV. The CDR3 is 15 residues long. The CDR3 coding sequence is TGTGCCAGCAGGTTGACAGGGGGAGGCAATCAGCCCCAGCATTTT. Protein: CASRLTGGGNQPQHF.

CDR3 nucleotide sequence: TGCGCCAGCAGCTTGGGGGGCAACACTGAAGCTTTCTTT. The encoded protein is CASSLGGNTEAFF. V and J are TRBV5-1 and TRBJ1-1; perhaps TRBD1 as D (5 bases). The length of the CDR3 is 13 residues. Trimming cost V 0 bases and J 2 bases, with 5 bases left between them. The germline gives CDR1 SGHRS, CDR2 YFSETQ.

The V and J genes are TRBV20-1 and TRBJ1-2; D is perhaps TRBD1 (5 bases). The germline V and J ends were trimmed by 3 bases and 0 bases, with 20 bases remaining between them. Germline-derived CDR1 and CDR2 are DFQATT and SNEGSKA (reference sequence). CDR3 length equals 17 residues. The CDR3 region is CSARGGGRGVSNYGYTF. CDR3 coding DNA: TGCAGTGCTAGGGGGGGTGGTCGAGGGGTCTCTAACTATGGCTACACCTTC.

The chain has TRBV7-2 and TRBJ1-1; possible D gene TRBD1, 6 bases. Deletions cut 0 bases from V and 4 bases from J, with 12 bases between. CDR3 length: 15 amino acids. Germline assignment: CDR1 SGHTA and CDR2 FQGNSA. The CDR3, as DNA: TGTGCCAGCAGCTTAGCCGTACAGGGTGTCACTGAAGCTTTCTTT. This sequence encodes CASSLAVQGVTEAFF.

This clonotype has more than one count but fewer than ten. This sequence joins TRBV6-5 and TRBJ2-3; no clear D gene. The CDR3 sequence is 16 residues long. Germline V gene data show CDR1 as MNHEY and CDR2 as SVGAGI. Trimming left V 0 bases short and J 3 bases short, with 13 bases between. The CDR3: CASSYSAGMGTDTQYF. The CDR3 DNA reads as TGTGCCAGCAGTTACTCGGCAGGAATGGGAACAGATACGCAGTATTTT.

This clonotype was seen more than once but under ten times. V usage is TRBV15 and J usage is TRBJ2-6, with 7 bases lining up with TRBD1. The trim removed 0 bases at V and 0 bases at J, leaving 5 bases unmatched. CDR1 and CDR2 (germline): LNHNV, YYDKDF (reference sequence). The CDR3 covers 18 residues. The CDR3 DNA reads TGTGCCACCAGCAGAGAGGGGACAGCGAGCTCTGGGGCCAACGTCCTGACTTTC. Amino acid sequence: CATSREGTASSGANVLTF.

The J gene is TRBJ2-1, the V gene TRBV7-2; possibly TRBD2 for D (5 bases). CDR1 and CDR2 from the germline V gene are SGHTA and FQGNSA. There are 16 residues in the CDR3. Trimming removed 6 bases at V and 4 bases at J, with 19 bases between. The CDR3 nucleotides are TGTGCCAGCAGGCCGACCGAGGGAGTGATGTACAATGAGCAGTTCTTC. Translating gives CASRPTEGVMYNEQFF.

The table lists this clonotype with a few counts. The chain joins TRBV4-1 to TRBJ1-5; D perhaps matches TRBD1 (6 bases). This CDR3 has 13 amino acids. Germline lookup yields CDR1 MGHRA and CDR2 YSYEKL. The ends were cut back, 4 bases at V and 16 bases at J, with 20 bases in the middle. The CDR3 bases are TGCGCCAGCAGCCGAATCCCACAGGGTGTAACACATTTT. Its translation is CASSRIPQGVTHF.

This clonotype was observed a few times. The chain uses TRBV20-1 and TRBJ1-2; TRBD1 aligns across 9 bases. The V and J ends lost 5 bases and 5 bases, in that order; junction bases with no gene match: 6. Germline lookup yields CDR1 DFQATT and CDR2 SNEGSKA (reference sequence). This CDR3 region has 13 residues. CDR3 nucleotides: TGCAGTGCTTACAGGGGGCAAGGGTATGGCTACACCTTC. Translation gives CSAYRGQGYGYTF.

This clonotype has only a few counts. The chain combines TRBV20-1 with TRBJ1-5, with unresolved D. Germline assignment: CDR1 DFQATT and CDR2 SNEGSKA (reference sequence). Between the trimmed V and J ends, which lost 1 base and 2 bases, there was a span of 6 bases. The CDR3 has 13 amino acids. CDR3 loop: CSARGQGNQPQHF. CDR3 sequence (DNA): TGCAGTGCTAGAGGTCAGGGCAATCAGCCCCAGCATTTT.

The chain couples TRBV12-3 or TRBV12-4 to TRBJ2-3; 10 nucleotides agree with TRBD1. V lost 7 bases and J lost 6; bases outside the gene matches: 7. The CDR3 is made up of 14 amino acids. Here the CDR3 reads CASIGTGAADTQYF. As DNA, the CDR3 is TGTGCCAGCATTGGGACAGGGGCCGCGGATACGCAGTATTTT.

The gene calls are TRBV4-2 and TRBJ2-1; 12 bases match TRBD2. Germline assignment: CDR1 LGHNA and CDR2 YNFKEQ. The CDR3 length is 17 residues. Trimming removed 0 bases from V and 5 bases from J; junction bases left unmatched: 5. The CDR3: CASSQDRLAGGHNEQFF. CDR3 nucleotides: TGTGCCAGCAGCCAAGATAGGCTAGCGGGGGGGCACAATGAGCAGTTCTTC.

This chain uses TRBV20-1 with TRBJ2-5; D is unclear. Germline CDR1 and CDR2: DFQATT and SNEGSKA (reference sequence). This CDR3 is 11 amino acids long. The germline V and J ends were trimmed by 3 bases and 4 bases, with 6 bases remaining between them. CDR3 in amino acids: CSAREGETQYF. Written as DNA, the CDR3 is TGCAGTGCTAGGGAAGGAGAGACCCAGTACTTC.

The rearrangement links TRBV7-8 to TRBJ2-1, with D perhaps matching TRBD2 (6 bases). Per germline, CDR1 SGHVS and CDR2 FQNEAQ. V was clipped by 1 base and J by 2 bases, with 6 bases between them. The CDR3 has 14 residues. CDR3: CASSLGTTYNEQFF. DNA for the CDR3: TGTGCCAGCAGCTTAGGGACTACCTACAATGAGCAGTTCTTC.

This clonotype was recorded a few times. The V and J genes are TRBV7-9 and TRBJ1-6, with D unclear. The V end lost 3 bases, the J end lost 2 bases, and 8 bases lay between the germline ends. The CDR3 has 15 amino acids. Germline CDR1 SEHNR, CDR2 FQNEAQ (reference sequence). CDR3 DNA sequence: TGTGCCAGCAGCTTCTACGCAGCCTATAATTCACCCCTCCACTTT. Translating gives CASSFYAAYNSPLHF.

CDR3 nucleotide sequence: TGTGCCAGCACACGAACAACTAGCGGTGTGCTCACAGATACGCAGTATTTT. This gives the protein CASTRTTSGVLTDTQYF. The rearrangement joins TRBV7-8 to TRBJ2-3; 8 nucleotides align to TRBD2. CDR3 length: 17 amino acids. CDR1 and CDR2 from the germline V gene are SGHVS and FQNEAQ. The V segment lost 7 bases and the J segment 2 bases; nucleotides outside the gene matches: 14.

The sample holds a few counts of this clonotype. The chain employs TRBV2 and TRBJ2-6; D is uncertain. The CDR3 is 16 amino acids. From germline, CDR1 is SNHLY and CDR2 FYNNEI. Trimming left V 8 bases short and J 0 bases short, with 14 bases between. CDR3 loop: CASVRGPSSGANVLTF. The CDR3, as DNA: TGTGCCAGCGTTCGTGGGCCAAGCTCTGGGGCCAACGTCCTGACTTTC. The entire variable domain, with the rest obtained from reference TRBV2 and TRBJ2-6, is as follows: EPEVTQTPSHQVTQMGQEVILRCVPISNHLYFYWYRQILGQKVEFLVSFYNNEISEKSEIFDDQFSVERPDGSNFTLKIRSTKLEDSAMYFCASVRGPSSGANVLTFGAGSRLTVL.

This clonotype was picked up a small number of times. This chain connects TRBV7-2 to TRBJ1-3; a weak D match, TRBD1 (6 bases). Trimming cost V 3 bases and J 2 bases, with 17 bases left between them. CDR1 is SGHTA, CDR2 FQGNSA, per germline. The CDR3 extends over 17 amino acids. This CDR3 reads CASSLFRSRGPGNTIYF. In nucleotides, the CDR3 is TGTGCCAGCAGCTTGTTCCGGTCCAGGGGTCCTGGAAACACCATATATTTT.

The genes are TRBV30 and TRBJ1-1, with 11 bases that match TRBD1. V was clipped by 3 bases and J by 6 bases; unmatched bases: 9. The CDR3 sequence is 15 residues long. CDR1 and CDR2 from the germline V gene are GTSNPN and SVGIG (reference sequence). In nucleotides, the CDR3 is TGTGCCTGGAGACAATCTGGGACAGGGGGGCCTGAAGCTTTCTTT. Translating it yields CAWRQSGTGGPEAFF. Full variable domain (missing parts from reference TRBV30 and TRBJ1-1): SQTIHQWPATLVQPVGSPLSLECTVEGTSNPNLYWYRQAAGRGLQLLFYSVGIGQISSEVPQNLSASRPQDRQFILSSKKLLLSDSGFYLCAWRQSGTGGPEAFFGQGTRLTVV.

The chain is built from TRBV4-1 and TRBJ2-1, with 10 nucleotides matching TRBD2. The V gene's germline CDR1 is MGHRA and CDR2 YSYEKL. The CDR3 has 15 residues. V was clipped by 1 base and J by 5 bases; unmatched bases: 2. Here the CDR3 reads CASSQGLAGNNEQFF. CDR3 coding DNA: TGCGCCAGCAGCCAAGGACTAGCGGGTAACAATGAGCAGTTCTTC.

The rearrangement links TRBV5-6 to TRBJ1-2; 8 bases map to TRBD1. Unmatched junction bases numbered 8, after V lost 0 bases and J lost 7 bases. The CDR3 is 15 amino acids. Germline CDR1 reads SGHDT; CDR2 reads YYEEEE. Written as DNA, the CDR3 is TGTGCCAGCAGCTTGGTTGCAGGGGGCGCATCTGGCTACACCTTC. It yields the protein CASSLVAGGASGYTF.

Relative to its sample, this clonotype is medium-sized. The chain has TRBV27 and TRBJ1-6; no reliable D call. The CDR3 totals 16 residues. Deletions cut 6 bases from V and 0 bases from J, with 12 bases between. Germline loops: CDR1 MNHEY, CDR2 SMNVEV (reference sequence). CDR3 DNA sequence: TGTGCCAGCAGCCCTCGTGGGAGCTCCTATAATTCACCCCTCCACTTT. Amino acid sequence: CASSPRGSSYNSPLHF.

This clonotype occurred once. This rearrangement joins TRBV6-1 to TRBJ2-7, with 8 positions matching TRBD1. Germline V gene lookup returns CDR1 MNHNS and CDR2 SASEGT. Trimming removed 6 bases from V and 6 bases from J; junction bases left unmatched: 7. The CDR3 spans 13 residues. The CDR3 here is CASRETGVGEQYF. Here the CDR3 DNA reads TGTGCCAGCAGAGAGACAGGGGTGGGCGAGCAGTACTTC.

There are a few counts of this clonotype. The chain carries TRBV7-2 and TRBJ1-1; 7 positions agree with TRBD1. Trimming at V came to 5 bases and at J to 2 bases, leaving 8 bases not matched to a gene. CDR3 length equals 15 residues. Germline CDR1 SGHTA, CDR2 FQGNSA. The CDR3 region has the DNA TGTGCCAGCAGCCTGACGACAGGGATTAACACTGAAGCTTTCTTT. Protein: CASSLTTGINTEAFF.

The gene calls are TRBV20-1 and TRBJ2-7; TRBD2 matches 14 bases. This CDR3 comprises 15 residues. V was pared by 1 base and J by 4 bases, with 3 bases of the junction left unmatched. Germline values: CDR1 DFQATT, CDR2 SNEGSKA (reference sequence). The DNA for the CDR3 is TGCAGTGCTAGAGCCGGGACTAGCGGGAGATACGAGCAGTACTTC. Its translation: CSARAGTSGRYEQYF.